Listed here is a single T cell receptor beta chain. Its cognate antigen has yet to be identified. The sample holds no much larger clone one base away, and base qualities are not on file. This entry belongs to a study of CDR3 diversity in severe acne (dated by TCRdb to about 2019). The library was prepared using PCR. The listed sequencing device is Illumina HiSeq 2000. The public reads were reanalyzed by TCRdb: fastp trimming at Q25, MiXCR alignment, in-frame beta chains only. Under each unique CDR3 protein, matching rows form one entry showing the most common genes and DNA. Recorded for this sample are roughly 100,000 distinct CDR3 sequences; more than 45% of them occurred a single time. In total, the top ten clones hold 12% of the sample. The junction shows trimming of 6 bases on V and 13 bases on J, and the gene matches do not reach 11 bases of it. CDR1 and CDR2, looked up from the germline V gene, are MDHEN and SYDVKM. From cysteine to phenylalanine, the CDR3 is 12 amino acids long. Only the CDR3 portion is preserved as DNA: 36 bases, with reading frame beginning at the first base.

This chain is built from TRBV28 and TRBJ1-2; 7 middle bases align to TRBD1. The sequence was obtained from a male donor with acne. Sequenced sample: blood. The DNA is as follows: TGTGCCAGCAGCCACCGGGACAGAAGATCCACCTTC. Its protein reads: CASSHRDRRSTF.